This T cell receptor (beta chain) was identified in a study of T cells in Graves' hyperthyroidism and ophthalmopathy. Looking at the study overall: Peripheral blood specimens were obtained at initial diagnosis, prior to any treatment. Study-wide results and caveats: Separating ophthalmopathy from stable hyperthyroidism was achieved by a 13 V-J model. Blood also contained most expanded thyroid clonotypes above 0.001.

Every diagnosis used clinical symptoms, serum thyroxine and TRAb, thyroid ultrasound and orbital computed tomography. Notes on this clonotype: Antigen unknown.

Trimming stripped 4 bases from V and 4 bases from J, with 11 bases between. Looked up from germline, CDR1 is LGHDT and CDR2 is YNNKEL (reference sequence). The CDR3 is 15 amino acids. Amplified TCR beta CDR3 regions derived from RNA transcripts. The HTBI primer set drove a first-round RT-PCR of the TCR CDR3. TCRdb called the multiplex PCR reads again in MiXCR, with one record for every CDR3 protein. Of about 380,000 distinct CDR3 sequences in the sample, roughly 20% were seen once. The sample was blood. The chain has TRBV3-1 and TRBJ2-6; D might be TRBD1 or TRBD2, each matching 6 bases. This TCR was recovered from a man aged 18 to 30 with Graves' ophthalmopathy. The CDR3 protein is CASSLRGVGANVLTF. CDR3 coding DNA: TGTGCCAGCAGCCTGAGGGGGGTAGGGGCCAACGTCCTGACTTTC.